The T cell receptor (beta chain) described here comes from a study of blood T cell repertoires in COVID-19 (dated by TCRdb to the early 2020s). In the study overall: Samples from collaborators originated in the United States, Italy and Spain and spanned both the acute and convalescent phases of COVID-19. Where available, HLA class I and class II types were taken from metadata supplied by the sample provider and were not determined by assay-based typing. The prospective study material was composed of cDNA or gDNA derived from T cells, B-cell-depleted T cells, or PBMCs. A de-identified subject ID, COVID-19 status, age in years and sex were almost always included in the sample metadata. The samples were drawn from two sources: the first 160 participants of the ongoing ImmuneRACE study, and 1,254 subjects contributed by 6 global collaborators. The repertoires were released in a freely available public database meant as a resource for research on the immune response to SARS-CoV-2. Subjects who had been exposed to COVID-19, were actively infected with it, or had recovered from it provided the deeply sampled blood TCRbeta repertoires that made up the dataset. The paper's findings and limits, for the study overall: How much clinical and demographic metadata was included differed by source and by participant, and the metadata was provided uncurated.

Trimming at the junction amounts to 1 base on V and 3 bases on J, and the germline ends lie 10 bases apart. The germline V gene encodes CDR1 SNHLY and CDR2 FYNNEI. Its CDR3 holds 15 amino acids, cysteine through phenylalanine. Only the CDR3 part of the read is kept: 45 bases, read in frame from the first base. One collaborating source in Seattle enrolled patients during active infection and followed them longitudinally through the course of disease. Collaborating institutions collected whole blood in K2EDTA tubes following their own protocols. Collaborator samples were shipped for TCRbeta analysis as frozen whole blood, isolated PBMCs, or DNA extracted from either sample type. TCRbeta CDR3 regions were amplified from genomic DNA using the immunoSEQ Assay, a bias-controlled multiplex PCR. As for the original processing: The number of nucleated cells in each sample was estimated from the amplification of reference gene primers within the assay. To quantify the absolute abundance of each unique TCRbeta CDR3 rearrangement, sequence reads were collapsed and filtered. For each sample, productive Simpson clonality was calculated as the square root of Simpson's diversity index over productive rearrangements. The clones in this table, taken by TCRdb from immuneACCESS, are in-frame only. Not every clone is retained; where verified, under half of the shortfall comes from an unresolved V gene, and the cause of the rest is unknown. The V and J calls and the clone size are those of that table, but D and trimming were determined from the DNA. The sample table contains about 170,000 clones; only one count was recorded for around 85% of them. The ten largest clones capture 7.5% to 10% of the sample.

About this clone: There is no known antigen for this receptor. It has no much larger one-base neighbor in the sample; base qualities were not kept.

This sequence originates from a woman of 80 years or more with COVID-19, enrolled during active disease. This chain joins TRBV2 to TRBJ1-5, and the D gene may be TRBD1, 5 bases matching. The sequenced sample was peripheral blood. The CDR3 loop reads CASSEGWGDNQPQHF. The DNA reads TGTGCCAGCAGTGAAGGGTGGGGGGACAATCAGCCCCAGCATTTT. With the portions outside the CDR3 filled from the reference TRBV2 and TRBJ1-5 genes, the complete variable region becomes EPEVTQTPSHQVTQMGQEVILRCVPISNHLYFYWYRQILGQKVEFLVSFYNNEISEKSEIFDDQFSVERPDGSNFTLKIRSTKLEDSAMYFCASSEGWGDNQPQHFGDGTRLSIL.